Following are 4 T cell receptor beta chains from one sample sequenced in a study of Ad26.COV2.S vaccination and SARS-CoV-2 variants. TCRdb keeps only in-frame clones here, not all; method: immunoSEQ multiplex PCR. The repertoire holds a few hundred thousand clones, with around nine tenths as singletons. Treatment specified: 19 received Ad26.COV2.S at low or high dose, single or two shots; roughly five received placebo; per-sample allocation not given. Samples came from day 63 after the first vaccine or placebo injection. Sample: peripheral blood, taken in a trial of Ad26.COV2.S vaccine versus placebo. Receptors were obtained from a person aged 18-65 years who received the Ad26.COV2.S COVID-19 vaccine or a placebo.

The chain couples TRBV9 to TRBJ1-2; D gene uncertain. CDR1 and CDR2 from the germline V gene are SGDLS and YYNGEE. This CDR3 contains 14 residues. V was shortened by 3 bases and J by 4 bases, with 13 bases between the two germline ends. CDR3 in DNA: TGTGCCAGCAGCGCACGTCCGGACGGCTATGGCTACACCTTC. This translates into CASSARPDGYGYTF.

The CDR3 is CASSRQGERNTIYF. CDR3 coding DNA: TGTGCCAGTAGTCGACAGGGGGAAAGAAACACCATATATTTT. The genes are TRBV19 and TRBJ1-3, with 9 bases matching TRBD1. Germline loops: CDR1 LNHDA, CDR2 SQIVND (reference sequence). CDR3 size: 14 residues. Trimming at V came to 5 bases and at J to 5 bases, leaving 4 bases not matched to a gene.

Comment on this clone: One end of the junction fails to match germline, which may point to a read error. The chain combines TRBV5-1 with TRBJ2-3; possibly TRBD2 for D (5 bases). The CDR3 extends over 19 amino acids. Germline V gene sequence: CDR1 SGHRS, CDR2 YFSETQ. CDR3 in DNA: TGCGCCAGCAGCTTGGCGAGGTGGTCCGGGGAAGGTCGCACATATACGCAGTATTTT. Its translation is CASSLARWSGEGRTYTQYF.

This clone was counted once. This sequence joins TRBV6-2 or TRBV6-3 and TRBJ1-4; D gene uncertain. This CDR3 has 15 amino acids. Trimming removed 0 bases from V and 11 bases from J, with 16 bases in between. Germline V gene lookup returns CDR1 MNHEY and CDR2 SVGEGT. The CDR3 coding sequence is TGTGCCAGCAGTTACTCTTCCGCCCAAGCCAGTAAACTGTTTTTT. Its protein is CASSYSSAQASKLFF.